This T cell receptor (beta chain) is drawn from a study of response to subunit inactivated influenza vaccine (dated by TCRdb to between 2018 and 2020). For the study in its entirety: Deep quantitative profiling of the T cell receptor repertoire was used in the study to follow responses to a trivalent subunit inactivated influenza vaccine. Findings and caveats that apply to the study as a whole: The authors proposed that each seasonal influenza vaccination may bring in only a limited number of new T cells.

Libraries came from RT-PCR. The instrument given in TCRdb is Illumina HiSeq 2500. The public sequencing data were trimmed at Q25 with fastp and processed into clonotypes with MiXCR by TCRdb, which kept only in-frame beta chains. Every entry covers one CDR3 protein and lists the most common genes and DNA from its rows. Recorded for this sample are 600,000 to 700,000 distinct CDR3 sequences; around 15% of them occurred a single time. 7.5% to 8% of the sample belongs to the ten largest clones. As to this clonotype: Its antigen specificity is not known. Base qualities are missing; no much larger clone stands one base away.

Spanning cysteine to phenylalanine, the CDR3 consists of 13 amino acids. Left in the record is the CDR3 DNA by itself, 39 bases read in frame from the first base. The germline V gene yields SGHAT for CDR1 and FQNNGV for CDR2. V loses 11 bases at its end and J loses 1 base; junction bases beyond the gene matches: 5. This receptor was identified in a man aged 45-60 years who received an inactivated influenza vaccine. Donor details come from another sample of the same person, matched by shared clones. Sequenced material: PBMCs from blood, taken 14 days before vaccination. The sequence links TRBV11-2 to TRBJ2-1, and 7 junction bases match TRBD2. The nucleotides are TGTGCCGAAGGGGAGGGTTCCTACAATGAGCAGTTCTTC. This encodes CAEGEGSYNEQFF.